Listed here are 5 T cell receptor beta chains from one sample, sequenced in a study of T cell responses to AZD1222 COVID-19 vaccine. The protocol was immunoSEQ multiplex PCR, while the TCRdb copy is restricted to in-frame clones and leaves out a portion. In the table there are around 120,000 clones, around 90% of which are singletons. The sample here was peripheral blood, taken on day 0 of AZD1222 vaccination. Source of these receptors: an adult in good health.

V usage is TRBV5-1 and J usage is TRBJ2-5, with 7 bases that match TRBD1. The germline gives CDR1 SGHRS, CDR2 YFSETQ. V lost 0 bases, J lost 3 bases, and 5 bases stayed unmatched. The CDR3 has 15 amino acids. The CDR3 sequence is CASSLAGTVEETQYF. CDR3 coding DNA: TGCGCCAGCAGCTTGGCCGGGACAGTAGAAGAGACCCAGTACTTC. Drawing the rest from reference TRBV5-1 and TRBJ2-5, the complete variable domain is KAGVTQTPRYLIKTRGQQVTLSCSPISGHRSVSWYQQTPGQGLQFLFEYFSETQRNKGNFPGRFSGRQFSNSRSEMNVSTLELGDSALYLCASSLAGTVEETQYFGPGTRLLVL.

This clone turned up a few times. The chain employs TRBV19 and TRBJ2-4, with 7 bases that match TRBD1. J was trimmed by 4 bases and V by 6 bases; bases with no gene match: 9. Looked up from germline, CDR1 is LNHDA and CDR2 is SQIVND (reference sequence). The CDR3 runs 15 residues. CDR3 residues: CASRGQGGEKNIQYF. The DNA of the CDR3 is TGTGCCAGTAGAGGACAAGGGGGCGAAAAAAACATTCAGTACTTC.

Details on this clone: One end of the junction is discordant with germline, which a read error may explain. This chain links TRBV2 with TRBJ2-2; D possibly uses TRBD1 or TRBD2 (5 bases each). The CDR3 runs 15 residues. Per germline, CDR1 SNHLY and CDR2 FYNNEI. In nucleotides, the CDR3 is TGTGCCAGCAGTTCCCGGGACCGGAACACTGGGGAGCTGTTTTTT. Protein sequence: CASSSRDRNTGELFF.

CDR3 sequence (DNA): TGTGCCAGCAGCCAAGAACGCGGGTGGGAGACCCAGTACTTC. This codes for CASSQERGWETQYF. This chain joins TRBV14 and TRBJ2-5; TRBD2 is a possible D gene (5 bases). The CDR3 sequence is 14 residues long. V lost 0 bases and J 5 bases, leaving 10 bases between the germline ends. From germline, CDR1 is SGHDN and CDR2 FVKESK.

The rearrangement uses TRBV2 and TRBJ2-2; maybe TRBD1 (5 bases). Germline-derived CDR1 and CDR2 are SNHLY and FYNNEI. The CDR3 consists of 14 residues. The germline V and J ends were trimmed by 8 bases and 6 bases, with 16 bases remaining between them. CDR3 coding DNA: TGTGCCAGCGTGGCAGGGCAAATGGCCGGGGAGCTGTTTTTT. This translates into CASVAGQMAGELFF.